This entry lists 29 T cell receptor beta chains sequenced from one sample in a study of shared clonotypes between healthy human individuals. Assay: immunoSEQ multiplex PCR; the TCRdb copy retains only in-frame clones and omits some. The sample lists over 400,000 clones; 70% to 80% were seen once. Sequencing was done on a sample of PBMCs. The receptors originated from a woman in her forties in good health. Some clones in this sample may be carry-over from other donors' samples.

The V call is TRBV7-6, the J call TRBJ2-3; 11 bases align to TRBD1. This CDR3 comprises 16 residues. V shed 1 base, J shed 3 bases, and the junction held 3 bases outside the gene matches. Germline assignment: CDR1 SGHVS and CDR2 FNYEAQ. The CDR3 spells CASSLVRDRGTDTQYF. The CDR3 nucleotides read TGTGCCAGCAGCTTAGTTCGGGACAGGGGGACAGATACGCAGTATTTT.

The rearrangement links TRBV4-1 to TRBJ1-4, with 7 bases identical to TRBD1. The germline V gene encodes CDR1 MGHRA and CDR2 YSYEKL. V trimming: 5 bases; J trimming: 3 bases; junction bases outside the gene matches: 12. This CDR3 region has 17 residues. This CDR3 reads CASSTRPSGTANEKLFF. The CDR3 DNA sequence: TGCGCCAGCAGCACGCGCCCCTCCGGGACAGCTAATGAAAAACTGTTTTTT.

The gene calls are TRBV6-1 and TRBJ2-2; weak D call: TRBD2 (5 bases). The CDR3 has 14 amino acids. V gave up 3 bases and J gave up 7 bases, with 12 bases separating them. Germline CDR1 reads MNHNS; CDR2 reads SASEGT. The CDR3 sequence: CASSEGRGVGELFF. The CDR3 region has the DNA TGTGCCAGCAGTGAGGGTCGGGGTGTCGGGGAGCTGTTTTTT.

The J gene is TRBJ1-2, the V gene TRBV28; D remains ambiguous. This CDR3 contains 12 residues. Germline V gene lookup returns CDR1 MDHEN and CDR2 SYDVKM. Deletions cut 5 bases from V and 4 bases from J, with 8 bases between. The CDR3 sequence: CASSPPTYGYTF. Written as DNA, the CDR3 is TGTGCCAGCAGTCCCCCGACCTATGGCTACACCTTC.

The chain combines TRBV19 with TRBJ1-2; D gene unclear. The V gene lost 5 bases and the J gene lost 3 bases, with 10 bases spanning the gap. The germline V gene has CDR1 LNHDA and CDR2 SQIVND (reference sequence). The CDR3 is made up of 13 amino acids. Here the CDR3 reads CASSSNPDYGYTF. DNA of the CDR3: TGTGCCAGTAGTTCAAATCCTGACTATGGCTACACCTTC.

V is TRBV28 and J is TRBJ2-1, with 9 bases that match TRBD1. Germline-derived CDR1 and CDR2 are MDHEN and SYDVKM. Trimming took 6 bases from V and 8 from J; bases not matched to a gene: 11. The CDR3 loop spans 15 amino acids. CDR3 DNA: TGTGCCAGCAGCACCCTGGACAGGGGTAAACATGAGCAGTTCTTC. This translates into CASSTLDRGKHEQFF. Full variable domain (remainder filled in from reference TRBV28 and TRBJ2-1): DVKVTQSSRYLVKRTGEKVFLECVQDMDHENMFWYRQDPGLGLRLIYFSYDVKMKEKGDIPEGYSVSREKKERFSLILESASTNQTSMYLCASSTLDRGKHEQFFGPGTRLTVL.

This clone was picked up one time. The V gene is TRBV6-6, the J gene TRBJ1-4, with a tentative D call TRBD1 (6 bases). The CDR3 has 14 amino acids. V lost 6 bases and J lost 5, with 13 bases in between. Germline V lookup: CDR1 MNHNY, CDR2 SVGAGI (reference sequence). The CDR3 DNA is TGTGCCAGCAGAACGGGGACACGCAATGAAAAACTGTTTTTT. Translation: CASRTGTRNEKLFF.

The genes are TRBV10-1 and TRBJ2-7; tentatively, D is TRBD1 or TRBD2 (5 bases each). From germline, CDR1 is WNHNN and CDR2 SYGVQD (reference sequence). The V gene lost 2 bases and the J gene lost 8 bases, with 13 bases spanning the gap. The CDR3 spans 13 residues. CDR3 in DNA: TGCGCCAGCAGTGAGGATAGTCTGGGACAGCAGTACTTC. This encodes CASSEDSLGQQYF.

The CDR3 nucleotides are TGTGCCAGCAGTGGCGGGACGGTAGAGATGAACACCGGGGAGCTGTTTTTT. Its protein product is CASSGGTVEMNTGELFF. The V gene is TRBV6-1, the J gene TRBJ2-2; the D gene is possibly TRBD2 (6 bases). Germline V gives CDR1 MNHNS, CDR2 SASEGT. Trimming cost V 4 bases and J 1 base, with 16 bases left between them. The CDR3 covers 17 residues.

At least ten counts were recorded for this clone. The V call is TRBV19, the J call TRBJ2-2; D remains unclear. V lost 3 bases to trimming and J lost 3 bases, with 5 bases between them. The length of the CDR3 is 13 residues. Germline values: CDR1 LNHDA, CDR2 SQIVND (reference sequence). CDR3 sequence: CASSIEYTGELFF. CDR3 DNA sequence: TGTGCCAGTAGTATTGAGTACACCGGGGAGCTGTTTTTT.

The chain links TRBV7-2 to TRBJ2-3; 11 positions match TRBD2. The CDR3 is 16 residues long. Germline V gene lookup returns CDR1 SGHTA and CDR2 FQGNSA. The V and J ends lost 4 bases and 3 bases, in that order; junction bases with no gene match: 6. CDR3 residues: CASSSLAGGQTDTQYF. The CDR3 nucleotides read TGTGCCAGCAGCTCCCTAGCGGGGGGCCAGACAGATACGCAGTATTTT.

This clone was seen only a few times. CDR3 region: CASSQLLSSGSYNEQFF. CDR3 DNA: TGCGCCAGCAGCCAACTCTTGTCCTCCGGGTCCTACAATGAGCAGTTCTTC. The chain is built from TRBV4-3 and TRBJ2-1; D gene ambiguous. This CDR3 is built from 17 residues. V was pared by 2 bases and J by 1 base, with 15 bases between. The germline gives CDR1 LGHNA, CDR2 YSLEER.

For this clone: The same CDR3 also results from other DNA sequences found in this sample. The chain recombines TRBV11-2 with TRBJ2-1; D gene ambiguous. The length of the CDR3 is 12 residues. Germline V gene sequence: CDR1 SGHAT, CDR2 FQNNGV. V was shortened by 1 base and J by 6 bases, with 4 bases between the two germline ends. CDR3 region: CASSLGVNEQFF. CDR3 in DNA: TGTGCCAGCAGCTTAGGGGTCAATGAGCAGTTCTTC.

This clone was picked up a small number of times. The chain joins TRBV11-2 to TRBJ2-1, with TRBD2 matching 10 bases. The germline V gene encodes CDR1 SGHAT and CDR2 FQNNGV. J was trimmed by 2 bases and V by 2 bases; bases with no gene match: 0. The CDR3 length is 15 residues. The CDR3 nucleotides read TGTGCCAGCAGCTTAAGCGGGAGGGCCTACAATGAGCAGTTCTTC. Protein: CASSLSGRAYNEQFF.

This clone appeared a few times. The rearrangement links TRBV19 to TRBJ1-1; maybe TRBD1 (6 bases). The CDR3 consists of 13 residues. CDR1 LNHDA and CDR2 SQIVND come from the germline V gene (reference sequence). V was pared by 10 bases and J by 0 bases, with 12 bases between. The DNA for the CDR3 is TGTGCCACCCTTGGACAGCTGAACACTGAAGCTTTCTTT. It is translated as CATLGQLNTEAFF.

V gene TRBV28 combines with J gene TRBJ2-7, with 8 bases that match TRBD1. Per germline, CDR1 MDHEN and CDR2 SYDVKM. This CDR3 has 15 amino acids. V was pared by 6 bases and J by 6 bases, with 13 bases of the junction left unmatched. The CDR3 loop is CASSGPGTGTREQYF. The CDR3 DNA sequence: TGTGCCAGCAGCGGTCCCGGGACAGGTACCCGCGAGCAGTACTTC.

By frequency in the sample, this clone is medium-sized. The V and J genes are TRBV4-1 and TRBJ2-7; D unresolved. The V gene lost 4 bases and the J gene lost 1 base, with 11 bases spanning the gap. The germline V gene has CDR1 MGHRA and CDR2 YSYEKL. CDR3 size: 14 residues. As DNA, the CDR3 is TGCGCCAGCAGCCCGACACGAACTTCCTACGAGCAGTACTTC. It codes for CASSPTRTSYEQYF.

The rearrangement uses TRBV29-1 and TRBJ2-2; 7 nucleotides agree with TRBD2. The J segment lost 5 bases and the V segment lost 4 bases, leaving 7 bases of the junction unmatched. This CDR3 is built from 14 residues. The germline gives CDR1 SQVTM, CDR2 ANQGSEA. CDR3 protein: CSVARQGGTGELFF. DNA of the CDR3: TGCAGCGTTGCCCGGCAGGGAGGGACCGGGGAGCTGTTTTTT.

This clone occurred a few times. This chain uses TRBV5-1 with TRBJ2-2; the match to TRBD2 covers 10 bases. With V trimmed by 0 bases and J by 4 bases, 6 bases remained unmatched. CDR1 and CDR2 (germline): SGHRS, YFSETQ. The CDR3 is 17 residues long. The CDR3 loop reads CASSLGLAGLGTGELFF. CDR3 coding DNA: TGCGCCAGCAGCTTGGGACTAGCGGGCTTGGGCACCGGGGAGCTGTTTTTT. The entire variable domain, with the rest obtained from reference TRBV5-1 and TRBJ2-2, is as follows: KAGVTQTPRYLIKTRGQQVTLSCSPISGHRSVSWYQQTPGQGLQFLFEYFSETQRNKGNFPGRFSGRQFSNSRSEMNVSTLELGDSALYLCASSLGLAGLGTGELFFGEGSRLTVL.

The chain has TRBV11-2 and TRBJ2-1; 7 bases match TRBD2. Germline V gene sequence: CDR1 SGHAT, CDR2 FQNNGV. J lost 5 bases, V lost 7 bases, and 11 bases had no gene match. The CDR3 length is 15 residues. CDR3: CASTLGLAADNEQFF. As DNA, the CDR3 is TGTGCCAGCACCCTGGGGCTAGCGGCGGACAATGAGCAGTTCTTC.

Ten or more counts support this clone. J is TRBJ2-1 and V is TRBV6-4, with TRBD2 identical over 8 bases. Germline loops: CDR1 MRHNA, CDR2 SNTAGT. Trimming at V came to 4 bases and at J to 4 bases, leaving 6 bases not matched to a gene. The CDR3 sequence is 15 residues long. Written as DNA, the CDR3 is TGTGCCAGCAGTGGGCGGGAGGATGGTTACAATGAGCAGTTCTTC. Its protein is CASSGREDGYNEQFF.

J is TRBJ2-7 and V is TRBV4-1; 13 bases align to TRBD2. With V trimmed by 4 bases and J by 4 bases, 1 base remained unmatched. This CDR3 contains 14 residues. Germline lookup yields CDR1 MGHRA and CDR2 YSYEKL. This chain's CDR3 is CASSPGLAGYEQYF. In DNA, the CDR3 is TGCGCCAGCAGCCCGGGACTAGCGGGATACGAGCAGTACTTC.

This clone was detected once. The chain couples TRBV28 to TRBJ1-2; D remains ambiguous. CDR3 size: 13 residues. V lost 2 bases and J lost 4, with 8 bases in between. Per germline, CDR1 MDHEN and CDR2 SYDVKM. The DNA of the CDR3 is TGTGCCAGCAGTTTAGGGTCTCTCTATGGCTACACCTTC. This encodes CASSLGSLYGYTF.

This chain joins TRBV30 and TRBJ2-5; TRBD1 might be the D (5 bases). The DNA end is more similar to TRBJ2-7, so the J call may be wrong. The CDR3 totals 12 residues. Germline V gives CDR1 GTSNPN, CDR2 SVGIG (reference sequence). CDR3 sequence reads: CAWSHQGYEQYF. The DNA for the CDR3 is TGTGCCTGGAGTCATCAGGGTTACGAGCAGTACTTC.

Concerning this clone: A junction boundary mismatches the germline segment, possibly from a read error. CDR3 protein: CAGSLQTGGGYEQYF. DNA of the CDR3: TGTGCCGGCAGCTTGCAGACAGGGGGGGGTTACGAGCAGTACTTC. This chain uses TRBV11-1 with TRBJ2-7, with 9 bases matching TRBD1. This CDR3 spans 15 amino acids. CDR1 and CDR2 from the germline V gene are SGHAT and FQDESV (reference sequence).

The chain carries TRBV5-1 and TRBJ2-3; perhaps TRBD2 as D (5 bases). V gave up 4 bases and J gave up 0 bases, with 15 bases separating them. This CDR3 contains 16 residues. CDR1 is SGHRS, CDR2 YFSETQ, per germline. The CDR3 loop reads CASSPGSLRSTDTQYF. CDR3 in DNA: TGCGCCAGCAGCCCGGGGTCCCTCAGGAGCACAGATACGCAGTATTTT.

As for this clone: Since a much larger clone is just one base distant, this may be a read error. The J gene is TRBJ2-7, the V gene TRBV4-1, with D unresolved. The CDR3 is made up of 15 amino acids. Germline values: CDR1 MGHRA, CDR2 YSYEKL. CDR3 DNA: TGCGCCAGCAGCCAAGGCGGCTTGCCTTCCTACGAGCAGTGCTTC. This codes for CASSQGGLPSYEQCF.

On this clone: Germline and junction disagree at one end, which may indicate a read error. The J gene is TRBJ2-7, the V gene TRBV15, with D perhaps matching TRBD2 (5 bases). The CDR3 is 13 amino acids. The germline CDR1 and CDR2 sequences are LNHNV and YYDKDF (reference sequence). The CDR3 loop reads CATSRRTGVPPDF. CDR3 in DNA: TGTGCCACCAGCAGACGGACCGGGGTCCCCCCCGACTTC.

The chain couples TRBV28 to TRBJ2-1; D unresolved. The length of the CDR3 is 17 residues. Germline values: CDR1 MDHEN, CDR2 SYDVKM. The V and J ends lost 3 bases and 2 bases respectively, with 17 bases between them. For the CDR3, the DNA is TGTGCCAGCAGTTTCCTCTTTCAAAAGGGCACCTACAATGAGCAGTTCTTC. Translation: CASSFLFQKGTYNEQFF.